This T cell receptor (beta chain) emerged from a study of blood T cell repertoires in COVID-19. Across the whole study: Spain, Italy and the United States supplied samples that represented acute and convalescent COVID-19. T cells, B-cell-depleted T cells, or PBMCs supplied cDNA or gDNA.

Authors' processing steps: Amplification from reference gene primers served as the basis for estimated nucleated cell counts. Measured with immunoSEQ multiplex PCR; TCRdb has only the in-frame clones, and not every one. The DNA gave D and trimming, while V, J and clone size come from that table. This table holds hundreds of thousands of clones, 70% to 90% found once. Deletions cut 6 bases from V and 0 bases from J, with 5 bases between. The V gene's germline CDR1 is MNHEY and CDR2 SVGAGI. The CDR3 has 12 residues. This TCR was sampled from a woman in her 30s with active or convalescent COVID-19. This chain connects TRBV6-5 to TRBJ1-1; no definite D call. The sequencing input was peripheral blood. CDR3 sequence: CASRLVNTEAFF. DNA of the CDR3: TGTGCCAGCAGGTTAGTGAACACTGAAGCTTTCTTT.